This T cell receptor beta chain was sequenced in a study of T cell clusters in autoimmune cytopenias. Each sample's input was 250 ng genomic DNA, roughly 38,000 genome equivalents. This clonotype ranks as medium-sized in terms of frequency. What it binds is not known. CDR1 and CDR2 (germline): LNHDA, SQIVND (reference sequence). This CDR3 contains 15 residues. General study findings and limits: Primary autoimmune cytopenia patients seemingly lacked the physiological T cell clusters found in healthy donors.

TRB rearrangements were amplified by touch-down multiplex PCR with mixed TRB-A/B primers. No DNA is given; TCRdb re-called the multiplex PCR reads and lists each CDR3 protein once. In all, the sample yields more than 4,500 distinct CDR3 sequences. The data were also submitted as part of a second study, on T cell repertoires in aging, cancer and after chemotherapy.

The sequenced sample was peripheral blood. The clonotype was recovered from a human donor in good health. The V call is TRBV19, the J call TRBJ2-4; TCRdb designates TRBD2, a call that cannot be tested without DNA. The CDR3 region is CASTRAGGPGVIQYF.